This TCR beta chain was sequenced during a study of blood T cell repertoires in COVID-19 (dated by TCRdb to the early 2020s). Context from the whole study: Samples covering the acute and convalescent phases of COVID-19 were provided by collaborators in the United States, Italy and Spain. The prospective study material was composed of cDNA or gDNA derived from T cells, B-cell-depleted T cells, or PBMCs. HLA class I and class II types, where available, came from metadata supplied by the sample provider rather than from assay-based typing. Deeply sampled blood TCRbeta repertoires from subjects exposed to, actively infected with, or recovered from COVID-19 were included in the dataset. The repertoires were released in a freely available public database meant as a resource for research on the immune response to SARS-CoV-2. A de-identified subject ID, COVID-19 status, age in years and sex were almost always included in the sample metadata. The samples were drawn from two sources: the first 160 participants of the ongoing ImmuneRACE study, and 950 to 1,500 subjects contributed by 6 global collaborators.

A word on this clone: The antigen it binds to is not known. Base-call qualities are not available, and no considerably larger clone is one nucleotide away.

Whole blood was collected in K2EDTA tubes by collaborating institutions according to the institutions' own protocols. Collaborator samples were shipped for TCRbeta analysis as frozen whole blood, isolated PBMCs, or DNA extracted from either sample type. The trim is 3 bases for V and 0 bases for J, with a gap of 10 bases between the germline ends. Measured from the cysteine to the phenylalanine, the CDR3 is 15 residues long. Left in the record is the CDR3 DNA by itself, 45 bases read in frame from the first base. Via the germline V gene, CDR1 is SGHRS and CDR2 YFSETQ. TCRbeta CDR3 regions were amplified from genomic DNA by means of the immunoSEQ Assay, a bias-controlled multiplex PCR. Processing in the source paper ran as follows. Nucleated cell counts per sample were estimated from amplification of reference gene primers within the assay. To quantify the absolute abundance of each unique TCRbeta CDR3 rearrangement, sequence reads were collapsed and filtered. Productive Simpson clonality was computed per sample as the square root of Simpson's diversity index over productive rearrangements. What TCRdb holds here is the immuneACCESS table cut down to in-frame rearrangements. Part of the clones is not present; checked against another copy, under half of the missing clones reflect an unresolved V gene, and the others are unexplained. V and J calls and clone size are given by that table; D and trimming were obtained from the DNA. The sample profile shows 85,000 to 110,000 clones; more than 75% of them were found once. Jointly, the top ten make up 6.2% of the sample.

The study at large found these results: How much clinical and demographic metadata was included differed by source and by participant, and the metadata was provided uncurated.

The V and J genes are TRBV5-1 and TRBJ1-3, with no reliable assignment of the D segment. The clonotype comes from a human donor in a cohort sampled during active COVID-19. Material: peripheral blood. The CDR3 reads CASSSQHSSGNTIYF. The DNA sequence follows: TGCGCCAGCAGCTCTCAACACAGCTCTGGAAACACCATATATTTT.